This T cell receptor beta chain was captured in a study of blood T cell repertoires in COVID-19. Study-level background: Samples of COVID-19 (acute and convalescent) were obtained from the United States, Italy and Spain. Sources were T cells, B-cell-depleted T cells, or PBMCs; the material itself was cDNA or gDNA.

Per the original methods: Reference gene primer amplification gave estimated nucleated cell counts. Assay: immunoSEQ multiplex PCR; the TCRdb copy retains only in-frame clones and omits some. V and J calls and clone size are copied from that table; D and trimming were computed from the DNA. This sample has about 75,000 clones, with more than 70% found just once. CDR1 and CDR2 (germline): SEHNR, FQNEAQ (reference sequence). V dropped 1 base and J dropped 4; count of bases not matched to a gene: 8. This CDR3 spans 16 amino acids. The sample holds many counts of this clone. The rearrangement joins TRBV7-9 to TRBJ2-7, with 9 bases identical to TRBD2. Sequencing input: peripheral blood. The receptor's source is a human donor in a cohort sampled during active COVID-19. CDR3: CASSLDGLAGQYEQYF. CDR3 in DNA: TGTGCCAGCAGCTTAGACGGGCTAGCGGGACAGTACGAGCAGTACTTC.